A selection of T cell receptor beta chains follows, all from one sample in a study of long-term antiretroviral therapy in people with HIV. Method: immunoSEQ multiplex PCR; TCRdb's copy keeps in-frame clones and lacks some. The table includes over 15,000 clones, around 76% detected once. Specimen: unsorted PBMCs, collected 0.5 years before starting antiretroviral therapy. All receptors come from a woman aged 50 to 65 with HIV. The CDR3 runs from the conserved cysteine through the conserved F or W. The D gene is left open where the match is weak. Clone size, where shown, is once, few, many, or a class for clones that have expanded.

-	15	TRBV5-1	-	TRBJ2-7	CASSLGSGRSYEQYF	TGCGCCAGCAGCTTAGGCTCCGGACGGAGCTACGAGCAGTACTTC
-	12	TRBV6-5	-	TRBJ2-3	CASSPGTYTQYF	TGTGCCAGCAGTCCCGGGACATATACGCAGTATTTT
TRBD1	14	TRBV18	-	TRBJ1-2	CASSPGQDRDGYTF	TGTGCCAGCTCCCCGGGACAGGATAGGGATGGCTACACCTTC
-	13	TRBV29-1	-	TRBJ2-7	CSVGEGRYYEQYF	TGCAGCGTTGGTGAGGGACGATACTACGAGCAGTACTTC
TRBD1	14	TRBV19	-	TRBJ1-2	CASSILQGAEGYTF	TGTGCCAGTAGTATCCTACAGGGGGCGGAGGGCTACACCTTC
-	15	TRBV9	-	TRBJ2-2	CASSVVGGNTGELFF	TGTGCCAGCAGCGTAGTAGGGGGGAACACCGGGGAGCTGTTTTTT
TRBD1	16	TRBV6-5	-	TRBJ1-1	CASSYRTGLMNTEAFF	TGTGCCAGCAGTTACAGGACAGGTTTGATGAACACTGAAGCTTTCTTT
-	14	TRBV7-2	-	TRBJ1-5	CASSLGVAPRPQHF	TGTGCCAGCAGCTTAGGAGTGGCCCCCAGGCCCCAGCATTTT
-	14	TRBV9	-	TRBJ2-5	CASSVIPEGQTQYF	TGTGCCAGCAGCGTAATTCCCGAGGGACAGACCCAGTACTTC
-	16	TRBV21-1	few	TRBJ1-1	CASSKGSGQGNTEAFF	TGTGCCAGCAGCAAAGGGTCAGGACAGGGGAACACTGAAGCTTTCTTT
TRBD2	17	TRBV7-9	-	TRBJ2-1	CASSQQTSGGGYNEQFF	TGTGCCAGCAGCCAGCAAACTAGCGGGGGGGGGTACAATGAGCAGTTCTTC
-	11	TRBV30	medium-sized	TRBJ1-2	CAWNEFYGYTF	TGTGCCTGGAACGAATTCTATGGCTACACCTTC
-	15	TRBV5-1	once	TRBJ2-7	CASSLEGRGGDEQYF	TGCGCCAGCAGCTTGGAAGGCAGGGGAGGGGACGAGCAGTACTTC
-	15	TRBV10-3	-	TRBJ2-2	CAISAGQGPAGELFF	TGTGCCATCAGTGCCGGTCAGGGCCCGGCCGGGGAGCTGTTTTTT
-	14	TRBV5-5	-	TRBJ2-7	CASSSQGGSYEQYF	TGTGCCAGCAGTTCTCAGGGGGGGTCCTACGAGCAGTACTTC
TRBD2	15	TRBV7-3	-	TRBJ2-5	CASSFLAGAMETQYF	TGTGCCAGCAGCTTCTTAGCGGGGGCAATGGAGACCCAGTACTTC
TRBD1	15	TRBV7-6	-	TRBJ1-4	CASSLDATGDEKLFF	TGTGCCAGCAGCTTAGACGCGACAGGGGATGAAAAACTGTTTTTT
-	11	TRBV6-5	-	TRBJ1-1	CASGRGTEAFF	TGTGCCAGCGGCCGAGGGACTGAAGCTTTCTTT
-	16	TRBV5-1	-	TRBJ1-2	CASSLARVVKFYGYTF	TGCGCCAGCAGCTTGGCCAGGGTGGTGAAATTCTATGGCTACACCTTC
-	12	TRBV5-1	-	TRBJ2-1	CASRGRSNEQFF	TGCGCCAGCAGGGGGCGAAGCAATGAGCAGTTCTTC
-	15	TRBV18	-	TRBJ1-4	CASSPPGQINEKLFF	TGTGCCAGCTCACCACCTGGACAGATTAATGAAAAACTGTTTTTT
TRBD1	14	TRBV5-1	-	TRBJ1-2	CASSETGGSYGYTF	TGCGCCAGCAGCGAGACAGGGGGCAGCTATGGCTACACCTTC
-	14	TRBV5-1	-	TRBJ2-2	CASSLAGNTGELFF	TGCGCCAGCAGCTTGGCCGGGAACACCGGGGAGCTGTTTTTT
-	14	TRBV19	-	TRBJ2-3	CASSVTRGGDTQYF	TGTGCCAGTAGTGTCACCAGGGGAGGAGATACGCAGTATTTT
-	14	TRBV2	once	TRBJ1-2	CASSETRETVGYTF	TGTGCCAGCAGTGAAACCAGGGAGACGGTCGGCTACACCTTC
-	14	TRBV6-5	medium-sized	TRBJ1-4	CASSSRQVNEKLFF	TGTGCCAGCAGTAGCCGACAGGTTAATGAAAAACTGTTTTTT
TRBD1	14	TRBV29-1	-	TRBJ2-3	CSVTGQGSTDTQYF	TGCAGCGTTACGGGACAGGGGAGCACAGATACGCAGTATTTT